Below, 14 T cell receptor beta chains from the same sample are listed, as sequenced in a study of T-cell reconstitution after alpha-beta-depleted transplantation in children. Preparing the TCRbeta library involved the use of unique molecular identifiers. TCRdb used MiXCR to reprocess the PCR reads, holding one entry per CDR3 protein. The repertoire holds hundreds of thousands of distinct CDR3 sequences, with over 9.5% as singletons. This specimen was PBMCs from the stem cell graft donor, taken from the stem cell graft. Every receptor here comes from a human donor who donated a stem cell graft to a child with acute myeloid leukemia.

The V call is TRBV5-1, the J call TRBJ1-1; maybe TRBD1 (5 bases). The germline gives CDR1 SGHRS, CDR2 YFSETQ. CDR3 length: 11 amino acids. Trimming pared 5 bases from V and 5 bases from J, leaving 7 bases between. The CDR3 DNA reads TGCGCCAGCAGGGGGGATACTGAAGCTTTCTTT. Its translation is CASRGDTEAFF.

This clonotype was counted a few times. CDR3 in DNA: TGCGCCAGCAGCTCTGCTAGCGGGGGCACCTACGAGCAGTACTTC. Translated: CASSSASGGTYEQYF. This chain joins TRBV5-1 and TRBJ2-7; 10 bases map to TRBD2. The CDR3 sequence is 15 residues long. CDR1 SGHRS and CDR2 YFSETQ come from the germline V gene. V trimming: 3 bases; J trimming: 2 bases; junction bases outside the gene matches: 5. The whole variable domain, remainder taken from reference TRBV5-1 and TRBJ2-7, is KAGVTQTPRYLIKTRGQQVTLSCSPISGHRSVSWYQQTPGQGLQFLFEYFSETQRNKGNFPGRFSGRQFSNSRSEMNVSTLELGDSALYLCASSSASGGTYEQYFGPGTRLTVT.

The chain is built from TRBV7-2 and TRBJ2-5, with 12 bases matching TRBD2. Germline CDR1 SGHTA, CDR2 FQGNSA. Germline trimming cut 5 bases from V and 5 bases from J; bases unmatched to any gene: 9. CDR3 length: 16 residues. DNA for the CDR3: TGTGCCAGCAGCCCAAGACTAGCGGGAGCGGTTGAGACCCAGTACTTC. It is translated as CASSPRLAGAVETQYF.

CDR3 residues: CASLLAEEAYEQYF. CDR3 nucleotide sequence: TGCGCCAGCCTCCTAGCGGAGGAAGCCTACGAGCAGTACTTC. V and J are TRBV10-1 and TRBJ2-7, with TRBD2 identical over 7 bases. Losses at the gene ends were 8 bases for V and 2 bases for J; bases not matched to a gene: 9. The CDR3 runs 14 residues. Looked up from germline, CDR1 is WNHNN and CDR2 is SYGVQD (reference sequence).

The chain joins TRBV3-1 to TRBJ2-5; 8 bases match TRBD2. There are 16 residues in the CDR3. Germline CDR1 and CDR2: LGHDT and YNNKEL (reference sequence). V shed 2 bases and J 1 base; nucleotides not matched to a gene: 6. CDR3 region: CASSQWSGGLQETQYF. The CDR3, as DNA: TGTGCCAGCAGCCAATGGAGCGGGGGACTCCAAGAGACCCAGTACTTC.

This rearrangement joins TRBV29-1 to TRBJ1-2; no definite D call. Germline-derived CDR1 and CDR2 are SQVTM and ANQGSEA. Trimming removed 0 bases at V and 5 bases at J, with 16 bases between. This CDR3 is 15 amino acids long. The CDR3 here is CSVEDPRGEGYGYTF. The CDR3, as DNA: TGCAGCGTTGAAGATCCGCGAGGAGAGGGTTATGGCTACACCTTC.

This clonotype has more than one count but fewer than ten. V usage is TRBV7-9 and J usage is TRBJ1-1, with a possible D match to TRBD1 (5 bases). Germline CDR1 is SEHNR and CDR2 is FQNEAQ (reference sequence). The V end lost 7 bases, the J end lost 1 base, and 10 bases lay between the germline ends. This CDR3 is 13 amino acids long. CDR3 in DNA: TGTGCCAGCAAGGAGGGACCGAACACTGAAGCTTTCTTT. Protein: CASKEGPNTEAFF.

This clonotype was observed at least ten times. The rearrangement uses TRBV7-8 and TRBJ2-2; 8 bases line up with TRBD2. Per the germline V gene, CDR1 is SGHVS and CDR2 is FQNEAQ. The CDR3 runs to 12 residues. J gave up 11 bases and V 5 bases, and 4 bases lay outside the gene matches. The chain's CDR3 is CASSPGLVELFF. As DNA, the CDR3 is TGTGCCAGCAGCCCGGGACTAGTAGAGCTGTTTTTT.

This clonotype was recorded at least ten times. The chain combines TRBV20-1 with TRBJ2-7, with a tentative D call TRBD2 (6 bases). From germline, CDR1 is DFQATT and CDR2 SNEGSKA (reference sequence). The CDR3 spans 14 residues. The V end was cut by 3 bases, the J end by 0 bases, with 12 bases between. CDR3 residues: CSASGGTFSYEQYF. In DNA form, the CDR3 reads TGCAGTGCTAGTGGCGGGACCTTCTCCTACGAGCAGTACTTC.

This clonotype was detected a few times. The chain combines TRBV7-9 with TRBJ2-2; 13 nucleotides match TRBD2. This CDR3 region has 19 residues. V was pared by 5 bases and J by 3 bases, with 12 bases of the junction left unmatched. Germline V gives CDR1 SEHNR, CDR2 FQNEAQ (reference sequence). The CDR3 reads CASSRRSRLAGGYTGELFF. CDR3 bases: TGTGCCAGCAGCCGAAGGTCCCGACTAGCGGGAGGTTACACCGGGGAGCTGTTTTTT. Full variable domain (outside the CDR3, taken from reference TRBV7-9 and TRBJ2-2): DTGVSQNPRHKITKRGQNVTFRCDPISEHNRLYWYRQTLGQGPEFLTYFQNEAQLEKSRLLSDRFSAERPKGSFSTLEIQRTEQGDSAMYLCASSRRSRLAGGYTGELFFGEGSRLTVL.

This clonotype was detected only a few times. The genes are TRBV3-1 and TRBJ1-3, with a tentative D call TRBD1 (6 bases). The CDR3 loop spans 17 amino acids. CDR1 is LGHDT, CDR2 YNNKEL, per germline (reference sequence). Trimming left V 4 bases short and J 1 base short, with 17 bases between. DNA of the CDR3: TGTGCCAGCAGCCTCCCGAGGGGGGGAAGATCTGGAAACACCATATATTTT. Translated: CASSLPRGGRSGNTIYF.

This sequence joins TRBV6-1 and TRBJ2-7; 10 nucleotides match TRBD1. Germline V CDR1 and CDR2: MNHNS, SASEGT. The length of the CDR3 is 15 residues. The trim removed 7 bases at V and 6 bases at J, leaving 12 bases unmatched. The CDR3 is CASTGGQGGIAEQYF. The CDR3 bases are TGTGCCAGCACCGGAGGACAGGGGGGGATTGCCGAGCAGTACTTC.

The chain recombines TRBV29-1 with TRBJ2-1, with a possible D match to TRBD1 (5 bases). The CDR3 contains 16 residues. V was pared by 6 bases and J by 6 bases, with 24 bases between. CDR1 and CDR2 from the germline V gene are SQVTM and ANQGSEA. CDR3 DNA: TGCAGCGTCTTTGGTCGAATGCAGGGTTTTAGCAATGAGCAGTTCTTC. The encoded protein is CSVFGRMQGFSNEQFF.

This clonotype was detected many times. The chain uses TRBV21-1 and TRBJ2-7; TRBD2 is taken as the D call from the table, unchecked against the DNA. TRBV21-1 is labeled a pseudogene. There are 13 residues in the CDR3. CDR3 region: CASSAFRRYEQYF. For the CDR3, the DNA is TGTGCCAGCAGCGCCTTCCGGAGGTACGAGCAGTACTTC.